A selection of T cell receptor beta chains follows, all from one sample in a study of blood T cell repertoires in COVID-19. Data came from immunoSEQ multiplex PCR; TCRdb stores just in-frame clones and leaves some out. The table shows 200,000 to 250,000 clones, with around 84% occurring only once. Sequences were obtained from PBMCs or T cells enriched from blood (not recorded which). The receptors stem from a middle-aged woman who had recovered from COVID-19. The CDR3 runs from the conserved cysteine through the conserved F or W. A D gene is named only where the DNA matches it firmly. Size tells how often a clone was seen (once, few, many) or the class of an expanded clone, and some rows leave it out.

clone_size | j_call | v_call | d_call | cdr3_nt | cdr3_aa
- | TRBJ2-1 | TRBV7-2 | TRBD2 | TGTGCCAGCAGCTTAGCCCTAGCGGGGCGCCCCTCCTACAATGAGCAGTTCTTC | CASSLALAGRPSYNEQFF
many | TRBJ1-1 | TRBV29-1 | - | TGCAGCGTTGGCCGGGGGACTCGGACCACTGAAGCTTTCTTT | CSVGRGTRTTEAFF
- | TRBJ2-3 | TRBV27 | TRBD2 | TGTGCCAGCAGTTTATTCCGCCAACTAGCGGGAGTAGATACGCAGTATTTT | CASSLFRQLAGVDTQYF
- | TRBJ1-6 | TRBV7-8 | - | TGTGCCAGCAGCTTAGTTGTGGGAGCTTTTGCCCTCCACTTT | CASSLVVGAFALHF
- | TRBJ1-5 | TRBV2 | TRBD1 | TGTGCCAGCAGAAGGAGGGGGCTGGGTCAGCCCCAGCATTTT | CASRRRGLGQPQHF
- | TRBJ1-5 | TRBV5-5 | - | TGTGCCAGCAGCTTCCGGGCGGGGTATGATCAGCCCCAGCATTTT | CASSFRAGYDQPQHF
- | TRBJ2-1 | TRBV10-3 | TRBD2 | TGTGCCACCACGTCCGGACTAGCGGGAGGTGTAGTCAATGAGCAGTTCTTC | CATTSGLAGGVVNEQFF
- | TRBJ2-7 | TRBV28 | - | TGTGCCAGCAGTTTGGTGGGGGGTCACCACGAGCAGTACTTC | CASSLVGGHHEQYF
- | TRBJ1-1 | TRBV28 | - | TGTGCCAGCATCCGTTGGGCAGGGGCGAAGGGGAACACTGAAGCTTTCTTT | CASIRWAGAKGNTEAFF
- | TRBJ2-1 | TRBV19 | - | TGTGCCAGTAGTCTCCCCCGGGGGGAGCAGTTCTTC | CASSLPRGEQFF
- | TRBJ2-3 | TRBV30 | - | TGTGCCTGGAGGGGAGGCACAGATACGCAGTATTTT | CAWRGGTDTQYF
few | TRBJ2-2 | TRBV11-3 | - | TGTGCCAGCAGGAGAATAACGAACACCGGGGAGCTGTTTTTT | CASRRITNTGELFF
once | TRBJ2-3 | TRBV24-1 | - | TGTGCCACCAGTGATGATGGAGGTACAGATACGCAGTATTTT | CATSDDGGTDTQYF
- | TRBJ2-1 | TRBV25-1 | - | TGTGCCAGCAGTTCCTCCGCGGTAATAAACAATGAGCAGTTCTTC | CASSSSAVINNEQFF
once | TRBJ1-2 | TRBV10-3 | - | TGTGCCATCAGTGGGAGACAGGCGGACTATGGCTACACCTTC | CAISGRQADYGYTF
once | TRBJ1-2 | TRBV5-4 | TRBD1 | TGTGCCAGCAGCGCCCGTAACTACCAACAGGGGAACTATGGCTACACCTTC | CASSARNYQQGNYGYTF
few | TRBJ2-2 | TRBV29-1 | TRBD2 | TGCAGCGTTGATGCTAGCGGACTGAACACCGGGGAGCTGTTTTTT | CSVDASGLNTGELFF
- | TRBJ2-7 | TRBV10-3 | TRBD2 | TGTGCCATCAGTCTGGGGGGGACTAGCGGGAGTTACGAGCAGTACTTC | CAISLGGTSGSYEQYF
- | TRBJ2-5 | TRBV7-9 | TRBD2 | TGTGCCAGCAGCCCTTCTAGCGGACGACAAGAGACCCAGTACTTC | CASSPSSGRQETQYF
- | TRBJ2-1 | TRBV6-5 | TRBD2 | TGTGCCAGCACTTTAGCGGGAGGCAATGAGCAGTTCTTC | CASTLAGGNEQFF
once | TRBJ1-6 | TRBV2 | TRBD1 | TGTGCCAGCAGTGGGAGGACAGGGGATTCACCCCTCCACTTT | CASSGRTGDSPLHF
- | TRBJ1-6 | TRBV28 | TRBD1 | TGTGCCAGCAGTCCCTCCGGGACAGGGGATTCACCCCTCCACTTT | CASSPSGTGDSPLHF
few | TRBJ1-2 | TRBV27 | - | TGTGCCAGCAGCGGCGGGAACGGCTACACCTTC | CASSGGNGYTF
- | TRBJ2-7 | TRBV18 | - | TGTGCCAGCTCACCAATTCAGGGCAGAGGAGAGCAGTACTTC | CASSPIQGRGEQYF
- | TRBJ1-1 | TRBV10-3 | - | TGTGCCATCAGTGGACATAATTTCGGGGGCACTGAAGCTTTCTTT | CAISGHNFGGTEAFF
- | TRBJ1-4 | TRBV6-1 | - | TGTGCCAGCAGTGAAAGCACAGGGTCACCTAATGAAAAACTGTTTTTT | CASSESTGSPNEKLFF
- | TRBJ2-1 | TRBV7-9 | TRBD2 | TGTGCCAGCAGCAAAACGGGCGGGGGGAATGAGCAGTTCTTC | CASSKTGGGNEQFF
few | TRBJ2-3 | TRBV28 | TRBD1 | TGTGCCAGCAGTTTCAAGACAGGGGGCATAAATACGCAGTATTTT | CASSFKTGGINTQYF
- | TRBJ2-2 | TRBV5-4 | - | TGTGCCAGCAGCTTCCTAGGGACTTATAACACCGGGGAGCTGTTTTTT | CASSFLGTYNTGELFF
- | TRBJ1-6 | TRBV19 | - | TGTGCCAGTAGTATCCAGGGCTCCTATAATTCACCCCTCCACTTT | CASSIQGSYNSPLHF
once | TRBJ2-1 | TRBV3-1/TRBV3-2 | TRBD2 | TGTGCCAGCAGCCTCCTAGCGGGAAAGGTTTATGAGCAGTTCTTC | CASSLLAGKVYEQFF
- | TRBJ1-1 | TRBV19 | - | TGTGCCACTCTGTCTAGGGGTCGGAACACTGAAGCTTTCTTT | CATLSRGRNTEAFF
- | TRBJ2-2 | TRBV5-4 | - | TGTGCCAGCAGCTTGGGAGGGAACACCGGGGAGCTGTTTTTT | CASSLGGNTGELFF
- | TRBJ1-2 | TRBV6-5 | TRBD1 | TGTGCCAGCTGGGATCGGACAGGGGGTAACTATGGCTACACCTTC | CASWDRTGGNYGYTF
- | TRBJ1-5 | TRBV24-1 | - | TGTGCCACCTCGAGCCAGGGGAATCAGCCCCAGCATTTT | CATSSQGNQPQHF
once | TRBJ2-5 | TRBV27 | TRBD2 | TGTGCCAGCAGTTCAGGCGGGGGGCGAAAGACCCAGTACTTC | CASSSGGGRKTQYF
- | TRBJ1-4 | TRBV7-9 | - | TGTGCCAGCAGCCGAGACAGGAATGAAAAACTGTTTTTT | CASSRDRNEKLFF
- | TRBJ2-3 | TRBV2 | - | TGTGCCAGCCAGGGAATGGATACGCAGTATTTT | CASQGMDTQYF
- | TRBJ1-2 | TRBV28 | TRBD1 | TGTGCCAGCAGTTTAATCGTTCCAGGGGGGACAACCTACACCTTC | CASSLIVPGGTTYTF
- | TRBJ1-2 | TRBV25-1 | - | TGTGCCAGTGGCTCACAGGGTGACTATGGCTACACCTTC | CASGSQGDYGYTF
- | TRBJ2-5 | TRBV3-1/TRBV3-2 | TRBD2 | TGTGCCAGCAGCCAAGGCGGACTAGCGGAGACCCAGTACTTC | CASSQGGLAETQYF
- | TRBJ2-1 | TRBV30 | - | TGTGCCTGGAGTGAGGCAACCCCGGGTTGGAATGAGCAGTTCTTC | CAWSEATPGWNEQFF
- | TRBJ2-3 | TRBV24-1 | - | TGTGCCACCAGTGAGGGGCGGGCGGGGAATACGCAGTATTTT | CATSEGRAGNTQYF